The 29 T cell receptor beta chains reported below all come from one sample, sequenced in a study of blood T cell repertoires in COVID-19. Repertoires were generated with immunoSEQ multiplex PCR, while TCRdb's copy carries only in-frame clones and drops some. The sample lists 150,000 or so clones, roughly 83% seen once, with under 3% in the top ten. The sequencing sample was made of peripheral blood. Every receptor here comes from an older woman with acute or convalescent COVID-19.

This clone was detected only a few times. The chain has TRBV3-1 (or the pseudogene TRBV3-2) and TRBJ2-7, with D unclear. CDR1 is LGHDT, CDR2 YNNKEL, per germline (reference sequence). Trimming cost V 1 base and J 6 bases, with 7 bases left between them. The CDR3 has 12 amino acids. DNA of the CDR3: TGTGCCAGCAGCCAAGGGCAGTCCGAGCAGTACTTC. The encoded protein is CASSQGQSEQYF.

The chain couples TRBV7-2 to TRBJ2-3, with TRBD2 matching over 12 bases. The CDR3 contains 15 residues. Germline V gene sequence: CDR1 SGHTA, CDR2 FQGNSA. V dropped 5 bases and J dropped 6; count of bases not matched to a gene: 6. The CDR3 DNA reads TGTGCCAGCAGCAAGCTAGCGGGGGGGCGGGATACGCAGTATTTT. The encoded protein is CASSKLAGGRDTQYF.

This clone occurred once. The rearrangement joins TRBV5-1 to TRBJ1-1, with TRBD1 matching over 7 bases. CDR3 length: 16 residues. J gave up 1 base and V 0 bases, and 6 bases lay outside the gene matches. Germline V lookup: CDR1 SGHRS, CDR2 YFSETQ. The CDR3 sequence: CASSLGSAGGNTEAFF. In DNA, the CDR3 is TGCGCCAGCAGCTTGGGATCGGCAGGGGGGAACACTGAAGCTTTCTTT. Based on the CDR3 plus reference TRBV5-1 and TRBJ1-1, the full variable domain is KAGVTQTPRYLIKTRGQQVTLSCSPISGHRSVSWYQQTPGQGLQFLFEYFSETQRNKGNFPGRFSGRQFSNSRSEMNVSTLELGDSALYLCASSLGSAGGNTEAFFGQGTRLTVV.

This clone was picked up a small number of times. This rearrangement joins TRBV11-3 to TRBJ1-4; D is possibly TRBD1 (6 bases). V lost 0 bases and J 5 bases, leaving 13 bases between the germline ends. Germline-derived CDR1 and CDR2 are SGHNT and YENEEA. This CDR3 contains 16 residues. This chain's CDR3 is CASSLDKTGINEKLFF. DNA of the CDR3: TGTGCCAGCAGCTTAGATAAGACAGGAATAAATGAAAAACTGTTTTTT.

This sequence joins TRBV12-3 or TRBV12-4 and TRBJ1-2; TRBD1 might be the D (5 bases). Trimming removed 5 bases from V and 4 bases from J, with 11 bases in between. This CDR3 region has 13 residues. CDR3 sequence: CASSPRQFYGYTF. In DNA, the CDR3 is TGTGCCAGCAGTCCGAGACAGTTCTATGGCTACACCTTC.

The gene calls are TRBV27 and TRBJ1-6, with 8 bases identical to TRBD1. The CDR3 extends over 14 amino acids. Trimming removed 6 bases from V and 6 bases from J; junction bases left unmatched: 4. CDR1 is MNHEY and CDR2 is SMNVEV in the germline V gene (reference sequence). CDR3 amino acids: CASRGGQANSPLHF. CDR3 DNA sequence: TGTGCCAGCAGGGGGGGACAGGCTAATTCACCCCTCCACTTT.

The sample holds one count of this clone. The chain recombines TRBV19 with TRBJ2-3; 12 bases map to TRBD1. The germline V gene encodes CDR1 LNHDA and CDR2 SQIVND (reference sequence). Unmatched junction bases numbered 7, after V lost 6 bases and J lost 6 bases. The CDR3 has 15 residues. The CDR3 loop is CASRRPGQGADTQYF. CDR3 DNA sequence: TGTGCCAGTAGACGACCGGGACAGGGGGCGGATACGCAGTATTTT.

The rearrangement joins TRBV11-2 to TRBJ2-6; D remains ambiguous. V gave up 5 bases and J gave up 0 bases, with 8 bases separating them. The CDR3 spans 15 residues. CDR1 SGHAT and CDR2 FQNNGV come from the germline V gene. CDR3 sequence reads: CASSPPGSGANVLTF. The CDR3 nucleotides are TGTGCCAGCAGCCCCCCCGGCTCTGGGGCCAACGTCCTGACTTTC.

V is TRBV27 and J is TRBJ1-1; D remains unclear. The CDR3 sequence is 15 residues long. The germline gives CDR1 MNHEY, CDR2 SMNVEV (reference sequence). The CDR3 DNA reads TGTGACTTCGGACGACCCTCGGGAATGAACACTGAAGCTTTCTTT. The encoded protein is CDFGRPSGMNTEAFF.

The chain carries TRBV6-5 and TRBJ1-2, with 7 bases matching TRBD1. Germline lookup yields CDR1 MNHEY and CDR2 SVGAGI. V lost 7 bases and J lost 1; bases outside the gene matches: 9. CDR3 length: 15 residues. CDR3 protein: CASILRDSINYGYTF. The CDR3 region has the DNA TGTGCCAGCATACTCAGGGACAGTATTAACTATGGCTACACCTTC.

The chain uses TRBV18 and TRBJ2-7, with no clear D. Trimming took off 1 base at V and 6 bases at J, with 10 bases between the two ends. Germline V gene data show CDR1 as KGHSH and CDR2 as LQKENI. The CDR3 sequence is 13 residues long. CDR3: CASSPRALGEQYF. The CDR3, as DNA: TGTGCCAGCTCACCACGGGCCCTGGGCGAGCAGTACTTC.

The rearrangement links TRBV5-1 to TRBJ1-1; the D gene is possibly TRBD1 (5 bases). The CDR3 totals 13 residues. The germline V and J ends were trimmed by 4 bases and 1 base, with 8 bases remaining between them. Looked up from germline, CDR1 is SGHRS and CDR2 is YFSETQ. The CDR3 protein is CASSITGNTEAFF. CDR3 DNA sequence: TGCGCCAGCAGCATAACAGGGAACACTGAAGCTTTCTTT.

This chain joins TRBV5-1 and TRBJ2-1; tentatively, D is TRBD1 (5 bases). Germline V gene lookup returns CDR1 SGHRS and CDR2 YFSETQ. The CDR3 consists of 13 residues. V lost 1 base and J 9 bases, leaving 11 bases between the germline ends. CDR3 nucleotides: TGCGCCAGCAGCTTGTCCAGGGTGGGTGAGCAGTTCTTC. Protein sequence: CASSLSRVGEQFF.

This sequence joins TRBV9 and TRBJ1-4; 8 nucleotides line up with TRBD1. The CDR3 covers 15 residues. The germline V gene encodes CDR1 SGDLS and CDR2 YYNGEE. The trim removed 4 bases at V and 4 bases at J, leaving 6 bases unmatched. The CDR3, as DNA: TGTGCCAGCAGCAGCGGGACAGGCTTTAATGAAAAACTGTTTTTT. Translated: CASSSGTGFNEKLFF.

CDR3: CASSLIGGKNTEAFF. CDR3 DNA sequence: TGCGCCAGCAGCTTGATCGGGGGGAAGAACACTGAAGCTTTCTTT. This chain uses TRBV5-1 with TRBJ1-1, with D maybe TRBD1 (5 bases). The length of the CDR3 is 15 residues. Looked up from germline, CDR1 is SGHRS and CDR2 is YFSETQ. V was cut by 1 base and J by 1 base, with 11 bases left in between.

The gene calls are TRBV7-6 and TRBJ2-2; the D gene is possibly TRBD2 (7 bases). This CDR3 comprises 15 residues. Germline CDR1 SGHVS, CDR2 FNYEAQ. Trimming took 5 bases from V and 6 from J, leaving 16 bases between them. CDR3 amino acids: CASSQRGGLAGELFF. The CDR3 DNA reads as TGTGCCAGCAGCCAAAGGGGGGGGCTGGCCGGGGAGCTGTTTTTT.

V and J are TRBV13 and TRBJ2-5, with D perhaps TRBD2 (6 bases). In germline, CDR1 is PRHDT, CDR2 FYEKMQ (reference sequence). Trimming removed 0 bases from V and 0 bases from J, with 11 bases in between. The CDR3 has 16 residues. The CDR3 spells CASSLGPGTYQETQYF. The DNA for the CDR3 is TGTGCCAGCAGCTTAGGGCCAGGGACTTACCAAGAGACCCAGTACTTC.

CDR3 sequence (DNA): TGTGCCAGCAGCCAAGTGATTGGGACTACATCCCGGGATGAGCAGTTCTTC. Translating it yields CASSQVIGTTSRDEQFF. The chain links TRBV3-1 (or the pseudogene TRBV3-2) to TRBJ2-1; 7 bases map to TRBD2. The CDR3 is 17 residues long. The trim removed 1 base at V and 8 bases at J, leaving 14 bases unmatched. In germline, CDR1 is LGHDT, CDR2 YNNKEL (reference sequence).

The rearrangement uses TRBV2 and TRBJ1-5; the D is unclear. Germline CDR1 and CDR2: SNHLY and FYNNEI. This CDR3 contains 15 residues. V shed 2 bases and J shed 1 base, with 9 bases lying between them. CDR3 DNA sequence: TGTGCCAGCAGTGAAACGGGAGGGAGCAATCAGCCCCAGCATTTT. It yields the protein CASSETGGSNQPQHF.

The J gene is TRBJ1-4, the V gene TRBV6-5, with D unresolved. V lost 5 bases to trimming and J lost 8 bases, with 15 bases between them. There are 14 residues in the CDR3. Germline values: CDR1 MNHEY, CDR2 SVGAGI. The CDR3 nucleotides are TGTGCCAGCAGTACCGGGAGCTCGGGGGAAAAACTGTTTTTT. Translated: CASSTGSSGEKLFF.

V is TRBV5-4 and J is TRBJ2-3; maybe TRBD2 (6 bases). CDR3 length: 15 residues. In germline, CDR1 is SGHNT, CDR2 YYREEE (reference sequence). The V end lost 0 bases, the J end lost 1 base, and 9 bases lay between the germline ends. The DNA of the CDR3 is TGTGCCAGCAGCTTGGAGGTAGCGGGCACAGATACGCAGTATTTT. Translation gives CASSLEVAGTDTQYF.

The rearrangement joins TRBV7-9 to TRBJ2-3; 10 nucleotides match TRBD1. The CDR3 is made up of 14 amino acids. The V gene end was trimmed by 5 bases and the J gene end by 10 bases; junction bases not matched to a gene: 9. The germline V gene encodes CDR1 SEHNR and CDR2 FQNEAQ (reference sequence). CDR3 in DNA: TGTGCCAGCAGCAGGGGACAGGGGATTTTGGCGCAGTATTTT. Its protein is CASSRGQGILAQYF.

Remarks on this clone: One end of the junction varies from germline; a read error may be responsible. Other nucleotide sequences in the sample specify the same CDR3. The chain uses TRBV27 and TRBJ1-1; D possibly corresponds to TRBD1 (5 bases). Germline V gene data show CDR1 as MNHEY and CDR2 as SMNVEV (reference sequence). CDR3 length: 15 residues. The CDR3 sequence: CASSHIRVMNTEAFF. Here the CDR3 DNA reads TGTGCCAGCAGTCATATCAGGGTCATGAATACTGAAGCTTTCTTT.

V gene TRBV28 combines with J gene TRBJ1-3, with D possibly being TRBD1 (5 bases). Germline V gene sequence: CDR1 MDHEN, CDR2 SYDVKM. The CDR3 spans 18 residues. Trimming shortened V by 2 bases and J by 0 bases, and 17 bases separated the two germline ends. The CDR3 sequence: CASSLAGQGLFSGNTIYF. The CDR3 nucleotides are TGTGCCAGCAGTTTAGCGGGGCAGGGATTGTTCTCTGGAAACACCATATATTTT. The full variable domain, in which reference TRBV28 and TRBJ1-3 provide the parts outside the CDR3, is DVKVTQSSRYLVKRTGEKVFLECVQDMDHENMFWYRQDPGLGLRLIYFSYDVKMKEKGDIPEGYSVSREKKERFSLILESASTNQTSMYLCASSLAGQGLFSGNTIYFGEGSWLTVV.

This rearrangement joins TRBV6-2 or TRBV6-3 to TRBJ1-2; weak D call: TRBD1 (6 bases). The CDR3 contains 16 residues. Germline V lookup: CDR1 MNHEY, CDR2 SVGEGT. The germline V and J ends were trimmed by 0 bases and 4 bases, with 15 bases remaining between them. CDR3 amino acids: CASSYSWGGAGYGYTF. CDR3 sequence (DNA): TGTGCCAGCAGTTACTCGTGGGGGGGCGCCGGCTATGGCTACACCTTC.

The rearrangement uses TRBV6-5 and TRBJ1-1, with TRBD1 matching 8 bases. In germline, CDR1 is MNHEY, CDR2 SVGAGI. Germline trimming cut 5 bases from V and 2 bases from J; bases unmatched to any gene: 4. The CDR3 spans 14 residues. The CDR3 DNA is TGTGCCAGCAGTAGACAGGGGTTCAACACTGAAGCTTTCTTT. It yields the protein CASSRQGFNTEAFF.

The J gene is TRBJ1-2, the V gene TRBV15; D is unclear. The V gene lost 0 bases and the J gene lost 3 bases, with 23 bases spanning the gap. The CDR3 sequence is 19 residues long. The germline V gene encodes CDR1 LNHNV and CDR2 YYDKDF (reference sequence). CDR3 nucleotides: TGTGCCACCAGCAGAGATCTTAATGCGGGGAGGAAGGTTGACTATGGCTACACCTTC. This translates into CATSRDLNAGRKVDYGYTF.

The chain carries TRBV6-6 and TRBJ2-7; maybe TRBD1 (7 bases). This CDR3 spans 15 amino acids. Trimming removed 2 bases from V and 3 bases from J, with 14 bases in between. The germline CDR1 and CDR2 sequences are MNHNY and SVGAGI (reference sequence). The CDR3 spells CASSYAGQSGYEQYF. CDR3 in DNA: TGTGCCAGCAGTTACGCGGGACAGAGTGGCTACGAGCAGTACTTC.

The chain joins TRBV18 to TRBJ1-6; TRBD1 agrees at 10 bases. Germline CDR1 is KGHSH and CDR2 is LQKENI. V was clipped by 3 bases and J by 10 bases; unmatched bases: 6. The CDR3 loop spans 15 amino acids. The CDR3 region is CASSPSGTGESPLHF. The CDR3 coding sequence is TGTGCCAGCTCACCCTCCGGGACAGGGGAATCACCCCTCCACTTT.